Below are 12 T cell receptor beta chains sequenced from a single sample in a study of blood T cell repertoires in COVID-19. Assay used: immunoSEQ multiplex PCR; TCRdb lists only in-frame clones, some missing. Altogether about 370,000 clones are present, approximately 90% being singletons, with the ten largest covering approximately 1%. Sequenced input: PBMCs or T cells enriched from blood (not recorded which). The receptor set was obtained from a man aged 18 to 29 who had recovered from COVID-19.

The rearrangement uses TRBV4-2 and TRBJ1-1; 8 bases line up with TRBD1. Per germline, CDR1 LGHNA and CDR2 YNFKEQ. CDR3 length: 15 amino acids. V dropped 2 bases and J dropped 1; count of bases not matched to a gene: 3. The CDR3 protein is CASSQLTGANTEAFF. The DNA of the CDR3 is TGTGCCAGCAGCCAACTGACAGGGGCGAACACTGAAGCTTTCTTT.

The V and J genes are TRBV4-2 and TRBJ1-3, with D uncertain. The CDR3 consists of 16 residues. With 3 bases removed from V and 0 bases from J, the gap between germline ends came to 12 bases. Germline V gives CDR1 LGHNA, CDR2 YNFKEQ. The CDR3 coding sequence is TGTGCCAGCAGCCACCTCGGGGAGCTCTCTGGAAACACCATATATTTT. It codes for CASSHLGELSGNTIYF.

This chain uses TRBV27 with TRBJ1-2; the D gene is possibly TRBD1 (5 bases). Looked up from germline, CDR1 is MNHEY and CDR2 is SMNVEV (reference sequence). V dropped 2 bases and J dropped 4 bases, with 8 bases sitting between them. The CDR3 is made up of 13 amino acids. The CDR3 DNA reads TGTGCCAGCAGTTTACAGGGATTCTATGGCTACACCTTC. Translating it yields CASSLQGFYGYTF.

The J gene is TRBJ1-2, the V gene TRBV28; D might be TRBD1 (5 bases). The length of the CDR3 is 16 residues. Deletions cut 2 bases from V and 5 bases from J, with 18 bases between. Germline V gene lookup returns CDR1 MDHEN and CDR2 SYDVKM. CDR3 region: CASSLDSGPAGYGYTF. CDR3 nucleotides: TGTGCCAGCAGTTTAGATTCCGGGCCGGCAGGGTATGGCTACACCTTC.

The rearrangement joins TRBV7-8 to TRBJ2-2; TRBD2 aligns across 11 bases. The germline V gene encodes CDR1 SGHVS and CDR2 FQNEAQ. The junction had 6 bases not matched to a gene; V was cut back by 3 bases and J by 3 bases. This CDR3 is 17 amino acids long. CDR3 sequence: CASSLPTLAGDTGELFF. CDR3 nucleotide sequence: TGTGCCAGCAGCTTGCCGACACTAGCGGGGGACACCGGGGAGCTGTTTTTT.

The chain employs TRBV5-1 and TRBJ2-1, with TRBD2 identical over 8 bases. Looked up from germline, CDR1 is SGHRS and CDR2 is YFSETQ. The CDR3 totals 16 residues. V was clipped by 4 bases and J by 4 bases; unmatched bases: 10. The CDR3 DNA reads TGCGCCAGCAGCCCCGGGACTAGGAGTAAGTACAATGAGCAGTTCTTC. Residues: CASSPGTRSKYNEQFF.

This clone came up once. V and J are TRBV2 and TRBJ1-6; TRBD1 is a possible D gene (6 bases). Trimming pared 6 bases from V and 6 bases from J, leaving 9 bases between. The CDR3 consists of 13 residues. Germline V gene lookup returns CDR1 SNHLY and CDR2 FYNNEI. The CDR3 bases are TGTGCCAGCAGGGGGGCGGGTAATTCACCCCTCCACTTT. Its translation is CASRGAGNSPLHF. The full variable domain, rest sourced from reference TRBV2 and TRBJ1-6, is EPEVTQTPSHQVTQMGQEVILRCVPISNHLYFYWYRQILGQKVEFLVSFYNNEISEKSEIFDDQFSVERPDGSNFTLKIRSTKLEDSAMYFCASRGAGNSPLHFGNGTRLTVT.

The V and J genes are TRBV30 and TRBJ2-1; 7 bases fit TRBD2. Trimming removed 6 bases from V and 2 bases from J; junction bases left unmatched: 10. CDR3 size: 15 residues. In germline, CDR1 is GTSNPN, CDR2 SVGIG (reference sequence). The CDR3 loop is CACSSGPTTYNEQFF. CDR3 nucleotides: TGTGCCTGCTCTAGCGGACCTACCACCTACAATGAGCAGTTCTTC.

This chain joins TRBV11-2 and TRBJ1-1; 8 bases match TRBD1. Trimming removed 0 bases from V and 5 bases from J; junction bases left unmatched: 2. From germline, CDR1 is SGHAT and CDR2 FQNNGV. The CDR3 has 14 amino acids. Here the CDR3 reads CASSLEYRGTEAFF. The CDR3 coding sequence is TGTGCCAGCAGCTTAGAGTACAGGGGGACTGAAGCTTTCTTT.

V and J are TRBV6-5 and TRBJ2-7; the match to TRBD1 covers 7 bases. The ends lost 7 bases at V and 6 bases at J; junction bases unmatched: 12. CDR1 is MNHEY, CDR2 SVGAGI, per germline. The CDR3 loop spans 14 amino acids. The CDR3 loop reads CASNQRLNRGEQYF. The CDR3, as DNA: TGTGCCAGCAACCAACGCCTGAACAGGGGCGAGCAGTACTTC.

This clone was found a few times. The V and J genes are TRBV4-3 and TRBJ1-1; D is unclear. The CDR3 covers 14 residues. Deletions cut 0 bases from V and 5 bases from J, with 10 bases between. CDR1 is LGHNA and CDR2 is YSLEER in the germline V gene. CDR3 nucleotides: TGCGCCAGCAGCCAAGAAGAGGGATATACTGAAGCTTTCTTT. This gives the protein CASSQEEGYTEAFF.

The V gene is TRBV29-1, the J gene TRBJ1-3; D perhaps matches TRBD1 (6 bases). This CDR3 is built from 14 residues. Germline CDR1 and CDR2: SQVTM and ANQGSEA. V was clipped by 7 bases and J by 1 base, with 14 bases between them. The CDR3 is CSASSDRSGNTIYF. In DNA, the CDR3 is TGCAGCGCATCCTCGGACAGATCTGGAAACACCATATATTTT.